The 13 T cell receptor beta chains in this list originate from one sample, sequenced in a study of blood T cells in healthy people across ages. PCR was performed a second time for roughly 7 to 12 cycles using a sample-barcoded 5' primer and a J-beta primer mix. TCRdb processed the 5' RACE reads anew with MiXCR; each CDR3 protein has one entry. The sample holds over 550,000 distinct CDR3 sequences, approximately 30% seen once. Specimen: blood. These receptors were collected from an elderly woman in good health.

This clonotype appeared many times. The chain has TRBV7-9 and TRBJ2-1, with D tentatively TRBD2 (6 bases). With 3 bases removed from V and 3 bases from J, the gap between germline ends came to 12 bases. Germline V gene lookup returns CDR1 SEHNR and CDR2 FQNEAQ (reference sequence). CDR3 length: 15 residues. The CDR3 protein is CASSFDPGVYNEQFF. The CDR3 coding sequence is TGTGCCAGCAGCTTCGACCCGGGAGTCTACAATGAGCAGTTCTTC. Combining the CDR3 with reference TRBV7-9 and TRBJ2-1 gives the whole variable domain DTGVSQNPRHKITKRGQNVTFRCDPISEHNRLYWYRQTLGQGPEFLTYFQNEAQLEKSRLLSDRFSAERPKGSFSTLEIQRTEQGDSAMYLCASSFDPGVYNEQFFGPGTRLTVL.

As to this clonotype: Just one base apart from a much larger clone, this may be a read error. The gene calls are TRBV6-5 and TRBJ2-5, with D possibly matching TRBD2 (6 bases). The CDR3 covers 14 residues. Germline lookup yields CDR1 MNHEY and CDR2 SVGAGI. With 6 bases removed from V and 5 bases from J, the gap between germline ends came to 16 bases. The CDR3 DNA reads TGTGCCAGCAGGTACCTAGCGAAAAGGGAGACCCAGTACTTC. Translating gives CASRYLAKRETQYF.

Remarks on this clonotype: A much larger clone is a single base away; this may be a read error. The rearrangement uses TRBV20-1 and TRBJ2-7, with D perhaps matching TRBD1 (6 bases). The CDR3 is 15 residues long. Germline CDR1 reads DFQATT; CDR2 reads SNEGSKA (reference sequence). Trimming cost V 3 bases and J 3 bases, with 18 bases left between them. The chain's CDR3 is CSASSNLGAHYEQYF. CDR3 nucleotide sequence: TGCAGTGCTAGTAGTAACTTGGGGGCGCACTACGAGCAGTACTTC.

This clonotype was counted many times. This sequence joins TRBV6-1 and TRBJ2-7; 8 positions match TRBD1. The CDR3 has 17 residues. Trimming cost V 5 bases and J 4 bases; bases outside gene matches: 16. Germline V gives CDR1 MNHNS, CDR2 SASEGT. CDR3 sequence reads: CASSRVGTGQAWYEQYF. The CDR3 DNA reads TGTGCCAGCAGTAGAGTGGGGACAGGTCAGGCGTGGTACGAGCAGTACTTC.

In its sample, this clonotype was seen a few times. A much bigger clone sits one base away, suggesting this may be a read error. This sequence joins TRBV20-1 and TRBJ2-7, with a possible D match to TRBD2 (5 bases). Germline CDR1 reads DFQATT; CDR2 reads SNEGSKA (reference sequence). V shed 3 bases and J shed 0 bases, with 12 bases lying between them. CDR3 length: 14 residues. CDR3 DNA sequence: TGCAGTGCTAGGAGGGCAGCGAGCTCCTACGAGCAGTACTTC. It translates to CSARRAASSYEQYF.

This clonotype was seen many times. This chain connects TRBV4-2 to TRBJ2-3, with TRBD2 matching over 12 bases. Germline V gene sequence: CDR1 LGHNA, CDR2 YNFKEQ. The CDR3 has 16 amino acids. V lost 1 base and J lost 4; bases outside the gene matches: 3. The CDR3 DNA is TGTGCCAGCAGCCAAGGACTAGCGGGAGTTTCAGATACGCAGTATTTT. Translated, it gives CASSQGLAGVSDTQYF.

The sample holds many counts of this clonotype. CDR3 protein: CASSPRGGILSYNEQFF. Here the CDR3 DNA reads TGCGCCAGCAGCCCCCGCGGAGGCATACTCTCCTACAATGAGCAGTTCTTC. The chain employs TRBV5-1 and TRBJ2-1, with D possibly TRBD2 on 5 matching bases. The V gene lost 4 bases and the J gene lost 0 bases, with 17 bases spanning the gap. Germline CDR1 reads SGHRS; CDR2 reads YFSETQ. CDR3 length: 17 residues.

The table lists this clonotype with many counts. The CDR3 DNA follows: TGTGCCAGCAGCGTCGACCAGGGGCCAGATACGCAGTATTTT. Translation gives CASSVDQGPDTQYF. V gene TRBV9 combines with J gene TRBJ2-3, with a weak D call TRBD1 (6 bases). Trimming removed 2 bases at V and 4 bases at J, with 11 bases between. This CDR3 region has 14 residues. Germline V CDR1 and CDR2: SGDLS, YYNGEE.

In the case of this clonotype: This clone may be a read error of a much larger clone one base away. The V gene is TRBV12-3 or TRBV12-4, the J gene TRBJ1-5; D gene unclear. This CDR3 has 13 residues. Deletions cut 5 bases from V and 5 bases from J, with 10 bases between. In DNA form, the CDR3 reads TGTGCCAGCAGTAGCCGACCGTATCAGCCCCAGCATTTT. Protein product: CASSSRPYQPQHF.

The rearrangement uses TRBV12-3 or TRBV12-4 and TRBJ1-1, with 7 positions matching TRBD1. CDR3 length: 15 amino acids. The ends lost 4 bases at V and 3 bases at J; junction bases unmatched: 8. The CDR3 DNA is TGTGCCAGCAGTTCCGGGACAGCCTATCACACTGAAGCTTTCTTT. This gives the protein CASSSGTAYHTEAFF.

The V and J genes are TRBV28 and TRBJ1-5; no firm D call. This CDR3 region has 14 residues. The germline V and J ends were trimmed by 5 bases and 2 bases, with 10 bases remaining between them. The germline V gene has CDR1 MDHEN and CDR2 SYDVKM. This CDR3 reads CASSTVNGNQPQHF. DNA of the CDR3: TGTGCCAGCAGTACCGTAAACGGCAATCAGCCCCAGCATTTT.

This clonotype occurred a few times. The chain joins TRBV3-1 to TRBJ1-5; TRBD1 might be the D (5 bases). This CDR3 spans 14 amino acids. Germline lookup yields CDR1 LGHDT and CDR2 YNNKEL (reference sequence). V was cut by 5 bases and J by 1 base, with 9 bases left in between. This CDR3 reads CASSSGHSNQPQHF. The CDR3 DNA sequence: TGTGCCAGCAGCAGTGGACACAGCAATCAGCCCCAGCATTTT.

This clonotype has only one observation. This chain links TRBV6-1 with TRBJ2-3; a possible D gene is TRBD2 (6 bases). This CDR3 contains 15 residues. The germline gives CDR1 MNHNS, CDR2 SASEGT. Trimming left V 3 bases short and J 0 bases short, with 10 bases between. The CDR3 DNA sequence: TGTGCCAGCAGTGACCAGGAGGGAAGCACAGATACGCAGTATTTT. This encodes CASSDQEGSTDTQYF.